These 31 T cell receptor beta chains were all obtained from the same sample, sequenced in a study of blood T cell repertoires in COVID-19. Assay used: immunoSEQ multiplex PCR; TCRdb lists only in-frame clones, some missing. The sample yields about 300,000 clones, approximately 88% seen once. The sample consisted of PBMCs or T cells enriched from blood (not recorded which). The receptor set was obtained from a man between 60 and 70 years old who had recovered from COVID-19.

V is TRBV5-1 and J is TRBJ2-3, with a tentative D call TRBD1 (5 bases). V shed 0 bases and J shed 1 base, with 12 bases lying between them. This CDR3 contains 16 residues. Germline V gene lookup returns CDR1 SGHRS and CDR2 YFSETQ. DNA of the CDR3: TGCGCCAGCAGCTTGGGTCAGAAAGGGGGCACAGATACGCAGTATTTT. The encoded protein is CASSLGQKGGTDTQYF.

V gene TRBV5-1 combines with J gene TRBJ2-1, with 7 nucleotides matching TRBD1. The CDR3 is 15 amino acids. Per the germline V gene, CDR1 is SGHRS and CDR2 is YFSETQ. Unmatched junction bases numbered 10, after V lost 0 bases and J lost 10 bases. Written as DNA, the CDR3 is TGCGCCAGCAGCTTGGAGGGCTACCAGGGGGAGGAGCAGTTCTTC. Protein sequence: CASSLEGYQGEEQFF.

The V and J genes are TRBV29-1 and TRBJ2-1; no reliable D call. Trimming pared 6 bases from V and 4 bases from J, leaving 13 bases between. Per germline, CDR1 SQVTM and CDR2 ANQGSEA. This CDR3 spans 13 amino acids. Here the CDR3 DNA reads TGCAGCGTAGAGTACGACACGTACAATGAGCAGTTCTTC. Its protein product is CSVEYDTYNEQFF.

The genes are TRBV4-1 and TRBJ1-1; D unresolved. CDR3 length: 13 amino acids. V lost 0 bases, J lost 3 bases, and 5 bases lay in between. Germline-derived CDR1 and CDR2 are MGHRA and YSYEKL. CDR3 DNA: TGCGCCAGCAGCCAAGAGATAGACACTGAAGCTTTCTTT. Translated: CASSQEIDTEAFF.

CDR3 coding DNA: TGTGCCACCCAGACAGGGCACTATGGCTACACCTTC. Translating gives CATQTGHYGYTF. The V call is TRBV6-5, the J call TRBJ1-2, with 7 bases fitting TRBD1. J was trimmed by 3 bases and V by 10 bases; bases with no gene match: 5. There are 12 residues in the CDR3. Germline-derived CDR1 and CDR2 are MNHEY and SVGAGI.

The chain couples TRBV4-2 to TRBJ2-7; 9 bases agree with TRBD2. V was clipped by 2 bases and J by 1 base; unmatched bases: 9. CDR1 is LGHNA, CDR2 YNFKEQ, per germline. The CDR3 has 17 residues. CDR3 sequence (DNA): TGTGCCAGCAGCCAACCTTCTTCTAGCGGGGCATCCTACGAGCAGTACTTC. This translates into CASSQPSSSGASYEQYF.

This clone was detected only once. The chain combines TRBV2 with TRBJ2-7; 7 bases map to TRBD1. After removal of 6 bases from V and 2 bases from J, the junction contained 4 bases not matched to a gene. Germline V gene data show CDR1 as SNHLY and CDR2 as FYNNEI. The CDR3 contains 13 residues. CDR3 loop: CASSTQGAYEQYF. CDR3 DNA: TGTGCCAGCAGCACTCAGGGGGCCTACGAGCAGTACTTC. The complete variable domain, with remaining parts taken from reference TRBV2 and TRBJ2-7, reads EPEVTQTPSHQVTQMGQEVILRCVPISNHLYFYWYRQILGQKVEFLVSFYNNEISEKSEIFDDQFSVERPDGSNFTLKIRSTKLEDSAMYFCASSTQGAYEQYFGPGTRLTVT.

The rearrangement links TRBV7-9 to TRBJ2-7, with D uncertain. Germline V lookup: CDR1 SEHNR, CDR2 FQNEAQ (reference sequence). The CDR3 sequence is 13 residues long. V was pared by 2 bases and J by 1 base, with 6 bases between. The CDR3 DNA reads as TGTGCCAGCAGCTTACCCTCGTCCTACGAGCAGTACTTC. Amino acid sequence: CASSLPSSYEQYF.

The chain is built from TRBV24-1 and TRBJ2-7; the D is unclear. CDR1 KGHDR and CDR2 SFDVKD come from the germline V gene. V shed 1 base and J shed 6 bases, with 9 bases lying between them. The CDR3 runs to 13 residues. CDR3 bases: TGTGCCACCAGTGATTTTTCAGGAACCGAGCAGTACTTC. Its protein is CATSDFSGTEQYF.

J is TRBJ2-6 and V is TRBV5-1, with TRBD2 matching 12 bases. After removal of 4 bases from V and 0 bases from J, the junction contained 5 bases not matched to a gene. CDR3 length: 18 residues. Germline V gives CDR1 SGHRS, CDR2 YFSETQ. In nucleotides, the CDR3 is TGCGCCAGCAGCCCAGGGACTAGCGGGTACTCTGGGGCCAACGTCCTGACTTTC. Residues: CASSPGTSGYSGANVLTF.

The V and J genes are TRBV27 and TRBJ1-5; 9 bases agree with TRBD1. The V gene end was trimmed by 5 bases and the J gene end by 2 bases; junction bases not matched to a gene: 7. CDR3 size: 16 residues. The germline V gene encodes CDR1 MNHEY and CDR2 SMNVEV (reference sequence). CDR3 in amino acids: CASSPNRGLGNQPQHF. CDR3 bases: TGTGCCAGCAGTCCCAACAGGGGGCTCGGCAATCAGCCCCAGCATTTT.

The gene calls are TRBV2 and TRBJ2-7, with TRBD1 matching 10 bases. Germline V gene sequence: CDR1 SNHLY, CDR2 FYNNEI. The CDR3 consists of 16 residues. Germline trimming cut 0 bases from V and 1 base from J; bases unmatched to any gene: 3. The chain's CDR3 is CASSEADRGRSYEQYF. CDR3 DNA: TGTGCCAGCAGTGAAGCCGACAGGGGGCGATCCTACGAGCAGTACTTC.

The DNA for the CDR3 is TGTGCCAGTAGTATCAAGAGAGGGAGCTCCTACGAGCAGTACTTC. This translates into CASSIKRGSSYEQYF. The chain employs TRBV19 and TRBJ2-7; perhaps TRBD2 as D (5 bases). V shed 3 bases and J shed 0 bases, with 12 bases lying between them. This CDR3 has 15 amino acids. Per germline, CDR1 LNHDA and CDR2 SQIVND (reference sequence).

The rearrangement joins TRBV30 to TRBJ1-2; D gene uncertain. Trimming stripped 2 bases from V and 5 bases from J, with 6 bases between. CDR1 and CDR2 (germline): GTSNPN, SVGIG (reference sequence). The CDR3 is 11 amino acids. In nucleotides, the CDR3 is TGTGCCTGGAGTAATCAGTATGGCTACACCTTC. The encoded protein is CAWSNQYGYTF.

The chain has TRBV5-6 and TRBJ2-3, with 8 bases identical to TRBD1. This CDR3 is built from 16 residues. Germline assignment: CDR1 SGHDT and CDR2 YYEEEE. V lost 5 bases and J lost 4; bases outside the gene matches: 12. CDR3 region: CASRQAGTGSPDTQYF. The CDR3, as DNA: TGTGCCAGCAGACAGGCCGGGACAGGTTCCCCAGATACGCAGTATTTT.

The chain uses TRBV6-1 and TRBJ1-3; tentatively, D is TRBD1 (6 bases). The V gene's germline CDR1 is MNHNS and CDR2 SASEGT. V was clipped by 2 bases and J by 2 bases, with 13 bases between them. The CDR3 is 16 residues long. CDR3 amino acids: CASSENWGLTGNTIYF. Here the CDR3 DNA reads TGTGCCAGCAGTGAAAATTGGGGGCTGACTGGAAACACCATATATTTT.

The chain uses TRBV6-5 and TRBJ2-3, with 11 nucleotides matching TRBD1. The CDR3 has 15 amino acids. J lost 7 bases, V lost 6 bases, and 9 bases had no gene match. Germline V gene lookup returns CDR1 MNHEY and CDR2 SVGAGI. The CDR3 DNA reads as TGTGCCAGCAGCCTCCGGGACAGGGGGAAACATACGCAGTATTTT. This codes for CASSLRDRGKHTQYF.

The chain joins TRBV28 to TRBJ1-1; D not certain. Germline assignment: CDR1 MDHEN and CDR2 SYDVKM. The CDR3 spans 13 residues. Trimming took 8 bases from V and 0 from J, leaving 10 bases between them. Here the CDR3 DNA reads TGTGCCAGCGGGAGGGTTTTGAACACTGAAGCTTTCTTT. Protein product: CASGRVLNTEAFF.

Points on this clone: One end of the junction fails to match germline, which may point to a read error. V and J are TRBV5-1 and TRBJ2-3; 9 nucleotides align to TRBD2. Germline V gene lookup returns CDR1 SGHRS and CDR2 YFSETQ. The CDR3 spans 14 residues. The CDR3 DNA follows: TGTGCCAGCAGCTTGCGGGAGGGCCGAGGTACGCAGTATTTT. Encoded protein: CASSLREGRGTQYF.

The chain couples TRBV7-9 to TRBJ1-2, with 9 bases that match TRBD1. The germline gives CDR1 SEHNR, CDR2 FQNEAQ (reference sequence). V dropped 3 bases and J dropped 4; count of bases not matched to a gene: 6. This CDR3 is 15 amino acids long. The CDR3 DNA follows: TGTGCCAGCAGCTTGGACAGGGGATCGGCCTATGGCTACACCTTC. This sequence encodes CASSLDRGSAYGYTF.

The CDR3: CAIRGQTDEPQHF. Here the CDR3 DNA reads TGTGCCATCAGGGGACAGACGGATGAGCCCCAGCATTTT. This chain joins TRBV10-3 and TRBJ1-5, with TRBD1 matching 7 bases. The trim removed 6 bases at V and 8 bases at J, leaving 7 bases unmatched. This CDR3 is 13 amino acids long. Germline CDR1 ENHRY, CDR2 SYGVKD.

The chain joins TRBV24-1 to TRBJ2-2, with D possibly being TRBD2 (6 bases). This CDR3 region has 15 residues. Trimming took 3 bases from V and 4 from J, leaving 11 bases between them. Looked up from germline, CDR1 is KGHDR and CDR2 is SFDVKD. The CDR3 loop reads CATSDPGLSTGELFF. CDR3 DNA sequence: TGTGCCACCAGTGATCCGGGACTCTCCACCGGGGAGCTGTTTTTT.

This chain joins TRBV12-3 or TRBV12-4 and TRBJ1-5; D unresolved. The CDR3 totals 13 residues. V was pared by 8 bases and J by 0 bases, with 8 bases between. The chain's CDR3 is CASQDNSNQPQHF. The CDR3 DNA is TGTGCCAGCCAAGACAATAGCAATCAGCCCCAGCATTTT.

The chain is built from TRBV7-3 and TRBJ2-1; 7 bases align to TRBD2. Germline V gene sequence: CDR1 SGHTA, CDR2 FQGTGA. Germline trimming cut 5 bases from V and 4 bases from J; bases unmatched to any gene: 17. CDR3 length: 18 residues. This CDR3 is CASSAERLQRGDYNEQFF. DNA of the CDR3: TGTGCCAGCAGCGCCGAGCGGCTCCAGCGGGGAGATTACAATGAGCAGTTCTTC. The whole variable domain, filled in from reference TRBV7-3 and TRBJ2-1, reads GAGVSQTPSNKVTEKGKYVELRCDPISGHTALYWYRQSLGQGPEFLIYFQGTGAADDSGLPNDRFFAVRPEGSVSTLKIQRTERGDSAVYLCASSAERLQRGDYNEQFFGPGTRLTVL.

The V call is TRBV2, the J call TRBJ2-7, with 14 positions matching TRBD2. The CDR3 totals 15 residues. J lost 6 bases, V lost 6 bases, and 7 bases had no gene match. The germline V gene encodes CDR1 SNHLY and CDR2 FYNNEI. The CDR3 region has the DNA TGTGCCAGCAGGGCAACCGGGACTAGCGGGGGCGAGCAGTACTTC. Its translation is CASRATGTSGGEQYF.

The CDR3: CASSVSGGPSYNEQFF. Here the CDR3 DNA reads TGTGCCAGCAGCGTTTCTGGCGGGCCCTCCTACAATGAGCAGTTCTTC. V usage is TRBV9 and J usage is TRBJ2-1; D is possibly TRBD2 (5 bases). The germline gives CDR1 SGDLS, CDR2 YYNGEE. V shed 2 bases and J shed 0 bases, with 12 bases lying between them. This CDR3 spans 16 amino acids.

The chain joins TRBV5-4 to TRBJ2-5; 15 nucleotides line up with TRBD2. The CDR3 runs 15 residues. With 4 bases clipped from V and 4 bases from J, the junction kept 2 bases outside the gene matches. Germline lookup yields CDR1 SGHNT and CDR2 YYREEE (reference sequence). This chain's CDR3 is CASSRGLAGGETQYF. The CDR3 nucleotides read TGTGCCAGCAGCCGGGGACTAGCGGGAGGAGAGACCCAGTACTTC.

The V gene is TRBV28, the J gene TRBJ2-7; D not resolved. Trimming cost V 1 base and J 8 bases, with 12 bases left between them. Germline CDR1 and CDR2: MDHEN and SYDVKM. This CDR3 is 13 amino acids long. The chain's CDR3 is CASSLLAGRKQYF. The CDR3 DNA sequence: TGTGCCAGCAGTTTATTGGCCGGCAGGAAGCAGTACTTC. The complete variable domain, with remaining parts taken from reference TRBV28 and TRBJ2-7, reads DVKVTQSSRYLVKRTGEKVFLECVQDMDHENMFWYRQDPGLGLRLIYFSYDVKMKEKGDIPEGYSVSREKKERFSLILESASTNQTSMYLCASSLLAGRKQYFGPGTRLTVT.

The V call is TRBV11-2, the J call TRBJ2-2; D ambiguous. Trimming took 5 bases from V and 7 from J, leaving 8 bases between them. Germline CDR1 reads SGHAT; CDR2 reads FQNNGV. This CDR3 has 12 residues. The CDR3 reads CASSTFGGELFF. For the CDR3, the DNA is TGTGCCAGCAGCACTTTCGGCGGGGAGCTGTTTTTT.

This clone was detected only once. The chain couples TRBV5-1 to TRBJ2-5; TRBD1 aligns across 10 bases. CDR1 SGHRS and CDR2 YFSETQ come from the germline V gene. This CDR3 is 15 amino acids long. Trimming cost V 4 bases and J 5 bases; bases outside gene matches: 8. The CDR3 coding sequence is TGCGCCAGCAGCGGGACGACAGGGGGCGGGGAGACCCAGTACTTC. Amino acids: CASSGTTGGGETQYF.

The rearrangement uses TRBV11-2 and TRBJ2-1, with 11 bases identical to TRBD2. This CDR3 is 17 amino acids long. V lost 5 bases and J lost 2; bases outside the gene matches: 8. CDR1 is SGHAT and CDR2 is FQNNGV in the germline V gene. The chain's CDR3 is CASSLTMTSGAYNEQFF. The CDR3 region has the DNA TGTGCCAGCAGCCTTACGATGACTAGCGGGGCCTACAATGAGCAGTTCTTC.